One T cell receptor beta chain is described in this entry. The PCR had 60 Vbeta and 13 Jbeta primers. Profiling relied on immunoSEQ multiplex PCR, and the TCRdb table lists in-frame clones only, not all of them. The sample has 100,000 to 150,000 clones; 75% to 80% are singletons. This sample is drawn from a study of cytomegalovirus exposure and HLA in healthy donors. Trimming removed 4 bases from V and 4 bases from J, with 20 bases in between. Per the germline V gene, CDR1 is SGHRS and CDR2 is YFSETQ. The CDR3 loop spans 16 amino acids. This TCR was recovered from a man in his forties or fifties in good health and CMV-seronegative. Sequences were obtained from PBMCs. This chain connects TRBV5-1 to TRBJ1-1, with a tentative D call TRBD1 (5 bases). Here the CDR3 DNA reads TGCGCCAGCAGCGGGGGGACGTGGGGCCCGGGCACTGAAGCTTTCTTT. Protein product: CASSGGTWGPGTEAFF.